One sample yielded the 23 T cell receptor beta chains listed below, sequenced in a study of immune characteristics of hereditary and idiopathic chronic pancreatitis. Patients having total pancreatectomy with islet autotransplantation provided the chronic pancreatitis pancreas tissue. Sequencing used immunoSEQ multiplex PCR; TCRdb keeps in-frame clones, though not all of them. Here the sample spans a few thousand clones, roughly 68% being singletons. The material sequenced was pancreas tissue with hereditary chronic pancreatitis. These receptors were collected from a human donor with chronic pancreatitis.

In regard to this clone: Other DNA sequences of this sample code for an identical CDR3. The chain couples TRBV5-1 to TRBJ2-3, with D unresolved. CDR1 SGHRS and CDR2 YFSETQ come from the germline V gene. The CDR3 is made up of 13 amino acids. V lost 0 bases, J lost 1 base, and 3 bases lay in between. The CDR3 sequence is CASSLGGTDTQYF. CDR3 DNA sequence: TGCGCCAGCAGCTTGGGGGGCACAGATACGCAGTATTTT.

This clone turned up a few times. The chain joins TRBV27 to TRBJ2-5; TRBD1 matches at 10 bases. CDR1 is MNHEY and CDR2 is SMNVEV in the germline V gene (reference sequence). The V and J ends lost 6 bases and 5 bases, in that order; junction bases with no gene match: 9. CDR3 length equals 15 residues. The CDR3 here is CASRPGQGFGETQYF. DNA of the CDR3: TGTGCCAGCAGGCCGGGACAGGGGTTCGGGGAGACCCAGTACTTC.

This chain connects TRBV5-6 to TRBJ2-2, with 7 bases fitting TRBD1. The CDR3 has 14 amino acids. Losses at the gene ends were 2 bases for V and 4 bases for J; bases not matched to a gene: 2. From germline, CDR1 is SGHDT and CDR2 YYEEEE. The CDR3 coding sequence is TGTGCCAGCAGCTTTCGGGACAGCACCGGGGAGCTGTTTTTT. Translating it yields CASSFRDSTGELFF.

The V gene is TRBV20-1, the J gene TRBJ1-1; D is undetermined. V lost 1 base, J lost 6 bases, and 6 bases lay in between. Germline V lookup: CDR1 DFQATT, CDR2 SNEGSKA (reference sequence). This CDR3 contains 11 residues. The CDR3 DNA follows: TGCAGTGCTAGAGTAGTCGCTGAAGCTTTCTTT. It encodes CSARVVAEAFF.

The rearrangement uses TRBV6-1 and TRBJ2-3, with 8 bases that match TRBD2. Germline values: CDR1 MNHNS, CDR2 SASEGT. CDR3 length: 14 amino acids. The V and J ends lost 2 bases and 6 bases, in that order; junction bases with no gene match: 4. This CDR3 is CASSEIAGPDTQYF. DNA for the CDR3: TGTGCCAGCAGTGAAATAGCGGGGCCTGATACGCAGTATTTT.

This clone was recorded once. V is TRBV2 and J is TRBJ1-4, with unresolved D. Trimming shortened V by 1 base and J by 2 bases, and 14 bases separated the two germline ends. Germline V CDR1 and CDR2: SNHLY, FYNNEI. The CDR3 runs 17 residues. CDR3 sequence (DNA): TGTGCCAGCAGTGAAGGAGTAGGAAGGGTGACTAATGAAAAACTGTTTTTT. Amino acids: CASSEGVGRVTNEKLFF.

The chain uses TRBV18 and TRBJ2-1; the D gene is possibly TRBD2 (5 bases). The V and J ends lost 0 bases and 8 bases respectively, with 8 bases between them. CDR1 is KGHSH, CDR2 LQKENI, per germline. The CDR3 runs to 13 residues. The CDR3 nucleotides read TGTGCCAGCTCACCACCGGTCGGGGATGAGCAGTTCTTC. Translating gives CASSPPVGDEQFF.

J is TRBJ1-2 and V is TRBV7-2; TRBD1 matches at 7 bases. The CDR3 runs to 15 residues. V trimming: 5 bases; J trimming: 3 bases; junction bases outside the gene matches: 9. CDR1 is SGHTA, CDR2 FQGNSA, per germline. CDR3 in amino acids: CASSLPPGTDYGYTF. CDR3 sequence (DNA): TGTGCCAGCAGCCTCCCGCCCGGGACAGACTATGGCTACACCTTC.

The gene calls are TRBV3-1 (or the pseudogene TRBV3-2) and TRBJ1-6, with D uncertain. V dropped 4 bases and J dropped 5 bases, with 15 bases sitting between them. This CDR3 has 16 residues. CDR1 is LGHDT and CDR2 is YNNKEL in the germline V gene (reference sequence). CDR3 bases: TGTGCCAGCAGCCGACCCTGTCCCCATCATAATTCACCCCTCCACTTT. This translates into CASSRPCPHHNSPLHF.

This chain links TRBV6-5 with TRBJ2-2; the D gene could be TRBD1 or TRBD2 (5 bases each). Between the trimmed V and J ends, which lost 7 bases and 0 bases, there was a span of 12 bases. Germline values: CDR1 MNHEY, CDR2 SVGAGI. CDR3 length: 15 residues. CDR3 protein: CASTRDAANTGELFF. The DNA of the CDR3 is TGTGCCAGCACCCGGGACGCCGCGAACACCGGGGAGCTGTTTTTT.

This clone was counted once. CDR3 sequence (DNA): TGTGCCAGCAGCCCCCCGGCCGGGGGTCACAATTACGAGCAGTACTTC. This translates into CASSPPAGGHNYEQYF. This rearrangement joins TRBV5-8 to TRBJ2-7; D perhaps matches TRBD2 (6 bases). Deletions cut 4 bases from V and 4 bases from J, with 21 bases between. The CDR3 runs to 16 residues. Germline V CDR1 and CDR2: SGHTS, YDEGEE.

This chain uses TRBV19 with TRBJ2-3, with TRBD1 matching over 7 bases. V gave up 5 bases and J gave up 4 bases; unmatched junction bases: 9. The CDR3 is 15 amino acids. CDR1 is LNHDA and CDR2 is SQIVND in the germline V gene (reference sequence). CDR3 sequence (DNA): TGTGCCAGTAGTCCGACAGGGCCAGGGGCAGATACGCAGTATTTT. Its translation is CASSPTGPGADTQYF.

CDR3 region: CSAATEDTQYF. CDR3 coding DNA: TGCAGTGCTGCCACTGAAGATACGCAGTATTTT. The chain carries TRBV20-1 and TRBJ2-3; no definite D call. In germline, CDR1 is DFQATT, CDR2 SNEGSKA (reference sequence). With 5 bases removed from V and 5 bases from J, the gap between germline ends came to 8 bases. This CDR3 has 11 amino acids.

The chain links TRBV5-1 to TRBJ2-3; TRBD2 is a possible D gene (6 bases). The ends were cut back, 0 bases at V and 3 bases at J, with 11 bases in the middle. The germline gives CDR1 SGHRS, CDR2 YFSETQ. The CDR3 length is 15 residues. In DNA, the CDR3 is TGCGCCAGCAGCTTGGGGCGGGGAGAAACAGATACGCAGTATTTT. It yields the protein CASSLGRGETDTQYF.

The chain carries TRBV7-9 and TRBJ2-4; 7 nucleotides align to TRBD1. With 2 bases clipped from V and 7 bases from J, the junction kept 5 bases outside the gene matches. The CDR3 has 14 residues. Germline-derived CDR1 and CDR2 are SEHNR and FQNEAQ (reference sequence). CDR3: CASSLKGGENIQYF. The CDR3 DNA is TGTGCCAGCAGCTTAAAAGGGGGCGAGAACATTCAGTACTTC. The full variable domain, its missing parts supplied by reference TRBV7-9 and TRBJ2-4, is DTGVSQNPRHKITKRGQNVTFRCDPISEHNRLYWYRQTLGQGPEFLTYFQNEAQLEKSRLLSDRFSAERPKGSFSTLEIQRTEQGDSAMYLCASSLKGGENIQYFGAGTRLSVL.

The chain is built from TRBV3-1 (or the pseudogene TRBV3-2) and TRBJ1-6; D unclear. CDR3 length: 17 residues. V lost 1 base and J 2 bases, leaving 12 bases between the germline ends. Germline CDR1 reads LGHDT; CDR2 reads YNNKEL (reference sequence). The CDR3 here is CASSQVQQAAYNSPLHF. CDR3 nucleotides: TGTGCCAGCAGCCAAGTCCAGCAGGCGGCCTATAATTCACCCCTCCACTTT.

The chain recombines TRBV6-5 with TRBJ2-1; unclear D gene. V gave up 2 bases and J gave up 4 bases, with 12 bases separating them. CDR1 and CDR2 (germline): MNHEY, SVGAGI. The CDR3 loop spans 15 amino acids. CDR3 residues: CASSYTPARYNEQFF. CDR3 coding DNA: TGTGCCAGCAGTTACACGCCGGCGAGATACAATGAGCAGTTCTTC.

This CDR3 reads CASSSNRETLHF. The CDR3 DNA follows: TGCGCCAGCAGCTCCAACAGGGAAACCCTCCACTTT. The chain recombines TRBV5-1 with TRBJ1-6; tentative D call: TRBD1 (6 bases). CDR1 is SGHRS and CDR2 is YFSETQ in the germline V gene. The V and J ends lost 3 bases and 14 bases respectively, with 12 bases between them. This CDR3 has 12 amino acids.

This clone occurred once. The genes are TRBV18 and TRBJ1-3; D gene ambiguous. CDR3 length: 15 amino acids. Germline-derived CDR1 and CDR2 are KGHSH and LQKENI. V lost 4 bases and J lost 10, with 20 bases in between. The CDR3 region has the DNA TGTGCCAGCTCACTCGACACCTTCCGCCGAGGGACCATATATTTT. Its protein product is CASSLDTFRRGTIYF.

DNA for the CDR3: TGCGCCAGCAGCTTGAGCGGCCAGCGGGGGGCTTGCGAGCAGTACGTC. Its translation: CASSLSGQRGACEQYV. This chain links TRBV5-1 with TRBJ2-7; 9 nucleotides line up with TRBD2. The CDR3 has 16 amino acids. The ends lost 1 base at V and 6 bases at J; junction bases unmatched: 11. In germline, CDR1 is SGHRS, CDR2 YFSETQ.

The J gene is TRBJ2-3, the V gene TRBV6-2 or TRBV6-3; tentative D call: TRBD2 (7 bases). Trimming cost V 4 bases and J 3 bases, with 14 bases left between them. The CDR3 contains 15 residues. CDR1 is MNHEY and CDR2 is SVGEGT in the germline V gene. The DNA of the CDR3 is TGTGCCAGCAGTTCCTCAGGGGAGGGGACAGATACGCAGTATTTT. Protein sequence: CASSSSGEGTDTQYF.

The V and J genes are TRBV6-4 and TRBJ2-1, with 10 bases aligning to TRBD2. The junction had 9 bases not matched to a gene; V was cut back by 0 bases and J by 7 bases. The CDR3 runs to 17 residues. From germline, CDR1 is MRHNA and CDR2 SNTAGT. The CDR3 loop is CASSDSGGAGGPNEQFF. As DNA, the CDR3 is TGTGCCAGCAGTGACTCCGGAGGAGCGGGGGGGCCGAATGAGCAGTTCTTC.

J is TRBJ2-7 and V is TRBV7-8; 10 bases fit TRBD2. Per germline, CDR1 SGHVS and CDR2 FQNEAQ. This CDR3 region has 16 residues. V lost 5 bases and J lost 2; bases outside the gene matches: 9. The CDR3 bases are TGTGCCAGCAGCCCGGGAAGACTAGCGGGCCCCTACGAGCAGTACTTC. Translation gives CASSPGRLAGPYEQYF.